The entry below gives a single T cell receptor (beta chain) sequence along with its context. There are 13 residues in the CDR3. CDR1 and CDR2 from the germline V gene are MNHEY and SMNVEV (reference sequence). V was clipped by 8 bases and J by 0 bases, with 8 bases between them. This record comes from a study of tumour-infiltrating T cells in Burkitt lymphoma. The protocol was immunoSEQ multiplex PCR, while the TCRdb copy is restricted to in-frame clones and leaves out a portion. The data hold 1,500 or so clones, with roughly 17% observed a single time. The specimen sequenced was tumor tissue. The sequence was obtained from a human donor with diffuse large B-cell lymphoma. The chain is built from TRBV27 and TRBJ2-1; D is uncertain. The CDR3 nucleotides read TGTGCCAGCGGCGAAAGCTCCTACAATGAGCAGTTCTTC. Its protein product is CASGESSYNEQFF.